These 29 T cell receptor beta chains were all obtained from the same sample, sequenced in a study of vaccination and CD4 T cells after COVID-19. As to time point: late sampling 161 to 241 days after vaccination in three convalescent patients. TCRdb passed the PCR reads through MiXCR, listing each CDR3 protein once. The table includes about 28,000 distinct CDR3 sequences, around 50% detected once. The sequencing used CD4+ T cells from blood, collected about 7 months after SARS-CoV-2 vaccination. These receptors all stem from a human donor who had recovered from COVID-19.

In its sample, this clonotype was seen a few times. V is TRBV7-3 and J is TRBJ2-2; D may be TRBD1 (5 bases). The CDR3 covers 14 residues. Germline CDR1 is SGHTA and CDR2 is FQGTGA. Between the trimmed V and J ends, which lost 2 bases and 6 bases, there was a span of 10 bases. The CDR3 nucleotides are TGTGCCAGCAGCTTACATCAAGGGGCCGGGGAGCTGTTTTTT. Protein: CASSLHQGAGELFF. Looking up the rest from reference TRBV7-3 and TRBJ2-2 gives the full variable domain: GAGVSQTPSNKVTEKGKYVELRCDPISGHTALYWYRQSLGQGPEFLIYFQGTGAADDSGLPNDRFFAVRPEGSVSTLKIQRTERGDSAVYLCASSLHQGAGELFFGEGSRLTVL.

The V call is TRBV19, the J call TRBJ2-5; D is uncertain. The V gene lost 6 bases and the J gene lost 4 bases, with 15 bases spanning the gap. Looked up from germline, CDR1 is LNHDA and CDR2 is SQIVND (reference sequence). The CDR3 is made up of 14 amino acids. The CDR3 sequence: CASSEPGRTETQYF. DNA of the CDR3: TGTGCCAGTAGCGAACCGGGCCGGACAGAGACCCAGTACTTC.

The chain is built from TRBV28 and TRBJ2-7, with 7 nucleotides matching TRBD1. The CDR3 totals 14 residues. The germline gives CDR1 MDHEN, CDR2 SYDVKM. Trimming removed 4 bases from V and 4 bases from J; junction bases left unmatched: 7. The CDR3 loop is CASSSLGGQYEQYF. CDR3 coding DNA: TGTGCCAGCAGTTCCCTTGGGGGACAGTACGAGCAGTACTTC. The full variable domain, completed using reference TRBV28 and TRBJ2-7, is DVKVTQSSRYLVKRTGEKVFLECVQDMDHENMFWYRQDPGLGLRLIYFSYDVKMKEKGDIPEGYSVSREKKERFSLILESASTNQTSMYLCASSSLGGQYEQYFGPGTRLTVT.

This clonotype was seen a few times. This chain uses TRBV7-2 with TRBJ2-3; 7 bases line up with TRBD1. Per germline, CDR1 SGHTA and CDR2 FQGNSA. Germline trimming cut 3 bases from V and 0 bases from J; bases unmatched to any gene: 6. The CDR3 contains 16 residues. This chain's CDR3 is CASSFSGTVSTDTQYF. The CDR3 DNA reads TGTGCCAGCAGCTTTAGTGGGACAGTTAGCACAGATACGCAGTATTTT. The whole variable domain, remainder taken from reference TRBV7-2 and TRBJ2-3, is GAGVSQSPSNKVTEKGKDVELRCDPISGHTALYWYRQSLGQGLEFLIYFQGNSAPDKSGLPSDRFSAERTGGSVSTLTIQRTQQEDSAVYLCASSFSGTVSTDTQYFGPGTRLTVL.

V gene TRBV7-9 combines with J gene TRBJ2-1, with D maybe TRBD1 (5 bases). The CDR3 contains 16 residues. Per the germline V gene, CDR1 is SEHNR and CDR2 is FQNEAQ (reference sequence). V lost 2 bases and J lost 0, with 11 bases in between. The CDR3 sequence: CASSLLGDSSYNEQFF. Written as DNA, the CDR3 is TGTGCCAGCAGCTTACTAGGGGATAGCTCCTACAATGAGCAGTTCTTC.

This rearrangement joins TRBV20-1 to TRBJ1-2; D is perhaps TRBD1 (5 bases). CDR3 length: 14 amino acids. In germline, CDR1 is DFQATT, CDR2 SNEGSKA (reference sequence). The CDR3 bases are TGCAGCAAACCCCTATTGGGACCTAACTATGGCTACACCTTC. Translated: CSKPLLGPNYGYTF.

This chain links TRBV6-4 with TRBJ2-1; 8 bases map to TRBD1. V was pared by 4 bases and J by 6 bases, with 8 bases of the junction left unmatched. Germline V lookup: CDR1 MRHNA, CDR2 SNTAGT. This CDR3 is 15 amino acids long. CDR3 bases: TGTGCCAGCAGTGTCTCAGGGGGCGCCGGCAATGAGCAGTTCTTC. This sequence encodes CASSVSGGAGNEQFF.

V usage is TRBV19 and J usage is TRBJ1-5; a weak D match, TRBD1 (6 bases). The germline gives CDR1 LNHDA, CDR2 SQIVND (reference sequence). The V and J ends lost 8 bases and 2 bases respectively, with 16 bases between them. CDR3 length equals 15 residues. CDR3 nucleotides: TGTGCCAGTCGCCCCCGGGACAAAGGCAATCAGCCCCAGCATTTT. This encodes CASRPRDKGNQPQHF. Drawing the rest from reference TRBV19 and TRBJ1-5, the complete variable domain is DGGITQSPKYLFRKEGQNVTLSCEQNLNHDAMYWYRQDPGQGLRLIYYSQIVNDFQKGDIAEGYSVSREKKESFPLTVTSAQKNPTAFYLCASRPRDKGNQPQHFGDGTRLSIL.

The CDR3 loop is CASSLRGTETQYF. The CDR3 DNA sequence: TGTGCCAGCAGTTTGCGAGGGACGGAGACCCAGTACTTC. This rearrangement joins TRBV28 to TRBJ2-5; tentatively, D is TRBD1 or TRBD2 (5 bases each). The V and J ends lost 3 bases and 5 bases respectively, with 10 bases between them. In germline, CDR1 is MDHEN, CDR2 SYDVKM. CDR3 length: 13 residues.

The J gene is TRBJ2-3, the V gene TRBV6-1; D gene uncertain. The CDR3 runs 13 residues. Germline loops: CDR1 MNHNS, CDR2 SASEGT. V lost 6 bases to trimming and J lost 0 bases, with 7 bases between them. In DNA, the CDR3 is TGTGCCAGCAGGGAGACTAGCACAGATACGCAGTATTTT. This encodes CASRETSTDTQYF.

The rearrangement links TRBV2 to TRBJ1-1; tentative D call: TRBD1 (5 bases). Germline V gene sequence: CDR1 SNHLY, CDR2 FYNNEI. V lost 5 bases and J lost 6, with 7 bases in between. The CDR3 is 11 residues long. CDR3 bases: TGTGCCAGCAGTCCCAGGGCTGAAGCTTTCTTT. Translating it yields CASSPRAEAFF.

The chain couples TRBV7-3 to TRBJ2-1, with D possibly called TRBD1 or TRBD2 (5 bases each). V lost 3 bases, J lost 4 bases, and 13 bases lay in between. From germline, CDR1 is SGHTA and CDR2 FQGTGA. This CDR3 comprises 15 residues. The CDR3 loop is CASSFPGTKYNEQFF. CDR3 DNA: TGTGCCAGCAGCTTTCCAGGGACCAAATACAATGAGCAGTTCTTC.

The J gene is TRBJ1-5, the V gene TRBV6-1, with D tentatively TRBD1 (6 bases). Germline V gene sequence: CDR1 MNHNS, CDR2 SASEGT. CDR3 length equals 14 residues. The V end was cut by 6 bases, the J end by 3 bases, with 12 bases between. The CDR3: CASSRQGSNQPQHF. The CDR3 DNA sequence: TGTGCCAGCAGCCGCCAGGGGTCCAATCAGCCCCAGCATTTT.

This sequence joins TRBV7-3 and TRBJ2-1, with D possibly TRBD2 on 7 matching bases. CDR3 length equals 17 residues. The ends were cut back, 1 base at V and 2 bases at J, with 15 bases in the middle. Germline V gene sequence: CDR1 SGHTA, CDR2 FQGTGA. The DNA for the CDR3 is TGTGCCAGCAGCTTAATTGGAGGGGGAGGGCCCTACAATGAGCAGTTCTTC. It encodes CASSLIGGGGPYNEQFF.

The chain has TRBV2 and TRBJ2-5; no reliable D call. Trimming took 10 bases from V and 5 from J, leaving 11 bases between them. Germline lookup yields CDR1 SNHLY and CDR2 FYNNEI. The CDR3 runs 11 residues. CDR3 loop: CATKLGETQYF. CDR3 sequence (DNA): TGTGCCACCAAGCTCGGCGAGACCCAGTACTTC.

This clonotype was counted a few times. V gene TRBV27 combines with J gene TRBJ2-5; D is perhaps TRBD1 (6 bases). The germline gives CDR1 MNHEY, CDR2 SMNVEV (reference sequence). The CDR3 runs 15 residues. The ends were cut back, 6 bases at V and 2 bases at J, with 16 bases in the middle. This chain's CDR3 is CASSPIDRHQETQYF. The CDR3 nucleotides read TGTGCCAGCAGCCCTATAGACAGGCATCAAGAGACCCAGTACTTC.

This clonotype appeared a few times. This chain links TRBV10-3 with TRBJ2-1; no clear D. Between the trimmed V and J ends, which lost 2 bases and 5 bases, there was a span of 7 bases. CDR1 and CDR2 from the germline V gene are ENHRY and SYGVKD. This CDR3 spans 13 amino acids. In DNA, the CDR3 is TGTGCCATCAGTGAGATTCCGGACAATGAGCAGTTCTTC. It is translated as CAISEIPDNEQFF.

The chain combines TRBV20-1 with TRBJ2-3; D possibly corresponds to TRBD1 (7 bases). CDR3 size: 15 residues. Trimming removed 3 bases at V and 1 base at J, with 14 bases between. Germline V gene lookup returns CDR1 DFQATT and CDR2 SNEGSKA (reference sequence). CDR3 residues: CSARRQGGGTDTQYF. As DNA, the CDR3 is TGCAGTGCTAGGAGACAGGGAGGTGGCACAGATACGCAGTATTTT.

The V and J genes are TRBV7-9 and TRBJ2-2, with D perhaps TRBD2 (5 bases). CDR3 length equals 15 residues. Trimming shortened V by 5 bases and J by 3 bases, and 13 bases separated the two germline ends. Per the germline V gene, CDR1 is SEHNR and CDR2 is FQNEAQ (reference sequence). The CDR3 region is CASSPNGLYTGELFF. The CDR3 DNA is TGTGCCAGCAGCCCAAACGGACTTTACACCGGGGAGCTGTTTTTT.

The gene calls are TRBV7-3 and TRBJ2-7; D is unclear. V was trimmed by 9 bases and J by 6 bases, leaving 12 bases between them. The CDR3 has 11 amino acids. Germline CDR1 and CDR2: SGHTA and FQGTGA. DNA of the CDR3: TGTGCCAGAAGAATCCCCCTCGAGCAGTACTTC. Protein: CARRIPLEQYF.

The chain couples TRBV7-3 to TRBJ2-1; D may be TRBD1 (5 bases). CDR1 is SGHTA, CDR2 FQGTGA, per germline. Trimming cost V 3 bases and J 10 bases, with 10 bases left between them. This CDR3 contains 12 residues. The CDR3 sequence: CASSLGQDEQFF. The CDR3 DNA reads TGTGCCAGCAGCTTGGGGCAGGACGAGCAGTTCTTC.

The J gene is TRBJ1-2, the V gene TRBV4-1; 8 bases agree with TRBD1. Germline V CDR1 and CDR2: MGHRA, YSYEKL. V shed 8 bases and J 8 bases; nucleotides not matched to a gene: 13. This CDR3 has 14 residues. CDR3 nucleotide sequence: TGCGCCAGCGGAGACAGGGGCCCCGCTCTGGGCTACACCTTC. As protein: CASGDRGPALGYTF.

This clonotype was counted a few times. The chain links TRBV29-1 to TRBJ2-3; tentative D call: TRBD2 (6 bases). This CDR3 has 13 amino acids. V lost 4 bases and J lost 0, with 8 bases in between. Germline V gene lookup returns CDR1 SQVTM and CDR2 ANQGSEA. CDR3 in DNA: TGCAGCGTTGGGGAGGTTAGCACAGATACGCAGTATTTT. Translation: CSVGEVSTDTQYF.

In its sample, this clonotype was seen a few times. The J gene is TRBJ2-1, the V gene TRBV20-1, with D uncertain. The germline gives CDR1 DFQATT, CDR2 SNEGSKA (reference sequence). CDR3 length equals 16 residues. Trimming removed 0 bases from V and 0 bases from J, with 12 bases in between. The CDR3 DNA is TGCAGTGCTAGAGACTATGGGGTCCCCTCCTACAATGAGCAGTTCTTC. Protein product: CSARDYGVPSYNEQFF.

The chain has TRBV19 and TRBJ1-5; possible D gene TRBD1, 6 bases. V lost 4 bases and J lost 5, with 18 bases in between. The CDR3 runs to 16 residues. Looked up from germline, CDR1 is LNHDA and CDR2 is SQIVND (reference sequence). Written as DNA, the CDR3 is TGTGCCAGTAGTACCTGGGACACTACGGGGGATCAGCCCCAGCATTTT. This codes for CASSTWDTTGDQPQHF. Together with reference TRBV19 and TRBJ1-5, the CDR3 gives the full variable domain: DGGITQSPKYLFRKEGQNVTLSCEQNLNHDAMYWYRQDPGQGLRLIYYSQIVNDFQKGDIAEGYSVSREKKESFPLTVTSAQKNPTAFYLCASSTWDTTGDQPQHFGDGTRLSIL.

This rearrangement joins TRBV20-1 to TRBJ1-1; D gene unclear. Trimming removed 3 bases at V and 8 bases at J, with 10 bases between. The germline V gene has CDR1 DFQATT and CDR2 SNEGSKA (reference sequence). The CDR3 sequence is 11 residues long. CDR3 residues: CSASAAEEAFF. The CDR3 DNA reads TGCAGTGCTAGTGCCGCAGAAGAAGCTTTCTTT.

The chain couples TRBV6-1 to TRBJ2-7, with a possible D match to TRBD2 (6 bases). Per the germline V gene, CDR1 is MNHNS and CDR2 is SASEGT. Trimming left V 6 bases short and J 7 bases short, with 19 bases between. The CDR3 has 14 residues. CDR3 nucleotide sequence: TGTGCCAGCAGCGGACAAGGGCCACGGGGGGAGCAGTACTTC. Its protein is CASSGQGPRGEQYF.

This chain links TRBV2 with TRBJ1-5; the D gene is possibly TRBD1 (6 bases). Germline V lookup: CDR1 SNHLY, CDR2 FYNNEI. CDR3 size: 14 residues. The V and J ends lost 3 bases and 3 bases respectively, with 9 bases between them. CDR3 in amino acids: CASSEYRVNQPQHF. The CDR3 DNA reads as TGTGCCAGCAGTGAGTACAGGGTCAATCAGCCCCAGCATTTT.

The chain joins TRBV28 to TRBJ2-1; 7 nucleotides agree with TRBD1. Trimming cost V 5 bases and J 9 bases; bases outside gene matches: 7. Germline CDR1 is MDHEN and CDR2 is SYDVKM. There are 13 residues in the CDR3. CDR3 DNA sequence: TGTGCCAGCAGTCTCCAACACAGGGGTGAGCAGTTCTTC. Its translation is CASSLQHRGEQFF.